What follows are 29 T cell receptor beta chains derived from one specimen sequenced in a study of Ad26.COV2.S vaccination and SARS-CoV-2 variants. Using immunoSEQ multiplex PCR, the repertoire was profiled, and TCRdb retains in-frame clones only, with some absent. This table has about 440,000 clones, 90% appearing once. Treatment denoted: some 19 received Ad26.COV2.S at low or high dose, single or two shots; about 5 received placebo; per-sample allocation not given. At day 63 after the first vaccine or placebo injection, samples were drawn. Sample: peripheral blood, taken in a trial of Ad26.COV2.S vaccine versus placebo. These receptors all come from a person between 18 and 65 years old who received the Ad26.COV2.S COVID-19 vaccine or a placebo.

In DNA form, the CDR3 reads TGTGCCAGTAGCCTAGGGACAGGGGGGAATGAGCAGTTCTTC. Protein sequence: CASSLGTGGNEQFF. This chain joins TRBV19 and TRBJ2-1; 11 nucleotides line up with TRBD1. Germline loops: CDR1 LNHDA, CDR2 SQIVND (reference sequence). The CDR3 consists of 14 residues. Germline trimming cut 6 bases from V and 7 bases from J; bases unmatched to any gene: 5. Combining the CDR3 with reference TRBV19 and TRBJ2-1 gives the whole variable domain DGGITQSPKYLFRKEGQNVTLSCEQNLNHDAMYWYRQDPGQGLRLIYYSQIVNDFQKGDIAEGYSVSREKKESFPLTVTSAQKNPTAFYLCASSLGTGGNEQFFGPGTRLTVL.

V and J are TRBV30 and TRBJ1-1; 8 bases line up with TRBD1. This CDR3 has 13 amino acids. Germline CDR1 is GTSNPN and CDR2 is SVGIG (reference sequence). The ends lost 8 bases at V and 3 bases at J; junction bases unmatched: 8. For the CDR3, the DNA is TGTGCCCACAGGGGGAAGAGGGACACTGAAGCTTTCTTT. Translating it yields CAHRGKRDTEAFF.

The chain recombines TRBV9 with TRBJ2-7; TRBD1 matches at 7 bases. Germline lookup yields CDR1 SGDLS and CDR2 YYNGEE. The CDR3 consists of 15 residues. Trimming at V came to 0 bases and at J to 2 bases, leaving 5 bases not matched to a gene. CDR3 region: CASSVGGTATYEQYF. The CDR3 nucleotides read TGTGCCAGCAGCGTAGGTGGGACAGCGACCTACGAGCAGTACTTC.

The J gene is TRBJ2-7, the V gene TRBV5-6; D assignment may be TRBD1 or TRBD2 (5 bases each). Germline V gives CDR1 SGHDT, CDR2 YYEEEE. V lost 1 base and J lost 5, with 10 bases in between. The CDR3 is made up of 13 amino acids. In DNA form, the CDR3 reads TGTGCCAGCAGCTTGAGTGGGGGACACGAGCAGTACTTC. It encodes CASSLSGGHEQYF.

This sequence joins TRBV18 and TRBJ1-5; 7 bases fit TRBD1. After removal of 5 bases from V and 5 bases from J, the junction contained 9 bases not matched to a gene. CDR3 length: 15 residues. Germline CDR1 and CDR2: KGHSH and LQKENI. CDR3 loop: CASSSTGLDDQPQHF. CDR3 nucleotides: TGTGCCAGCTCATCGACAGGGTTGGACGATCAGCCCCAGCATTTT.

The chain employs TRBV24-1 and TRBJ2-2; tentative D call: TRBD1 (5 bases). The germline V gene encodes CDR1 KGHDR and CDR2 SFDVKD. The CDR3 length is 18 residues. Trimming left V 4 bases short and J 6 bases short, with 23 bases between. The CDR3 here is CATSEVVSAGQPAGELFF. CDR3 nucleotides: TGTGCCACCAGTGAGGTTGTTTCGGCAGGGCAACCTGCCGGGGAGCTGTTTTTT.

This clone came up a few times. This rearrangement joins TRBV27 to TRBJ2-3; 9 bases are shared with TRBD2. J gave up 7 bases and V 9 bases, and 17 bases lay outside the gene matches. Looked up from germline, CDR1 is MNHEY and CDR2 is SMNVEV (reference sequence). The CDR3 runs 16 residues. CDR3 sequence: CASGLGWASGTNTQYF. The CDR3 DNA sequence: TGTGCCAGTGGATTGGGTTGGGCTAGCGGGACAAATACGCAGTATTTT.

This clone was counted once. The chain links TRBV23-1 to TRBJ1-1; tentatively, D is TRBD1 (6 bases). TRBV23-1 is identified as an open reading frame with a role that is uncertain. V was cut by 4 bases and J by 1 base, with 19 bases left in between. The CDR3 sequence is 17 residues long. Written as DNA, the CDR3 is TGCGCCAGCAGTCTGGCCCGATCGGGACACCCGAACACTGAAGCTTTCTTT. Translated, it gives CASSLARSGHPNTEAFF.

The chain carries TRBV6-5 and TRBJ1-2, with D possibly TRBD1 on 6 matching bases. V lost 4 bases and J 8 bases, leaving 8 bases between the germline ends. Germline lookup yields CDR1 MNHEY and CDR2 SVGAGI. The CDR3 extends over 11 amino acids. The CDR3 loop reads CASSSGGGYTF. The CDR3 DNA follows: TGTGCCAGCAGTTCGGGGGGCGGCTACACCTTC.

This clone was recorded a few times. CDR3 bases: TGTGCCAGCAGCTTAAGGGGGACGACTAGCGGGAGAGCAGATACGCAGTATTTT. It yields the protein CASSLRGTTSGRADTQYF. The chain uses TRBV7-2 and TRBJ2-3, with 12 bases that match TRBD2. After removal of 2 bases from V and 4 bases from J, the junction contained 10 bases not matched to a gene. Germline V gene data show CDR1 as SGHTA and CDR2 as FQGNSA. This CDR3 has 18 amino acids. The full variable domain, its missing parts supplied by reference TRBV7-2 and TRBJ2-3, is GAGVSQSPSNKVTEKGKDVELRCDPISGHTALYWYRQSLGQGLEFLIYFQGNSAPDKSGLPSDRFSAERTGGSVSTLTIQRTQQEDSAVYLCASSLRGTTSGRADTQYFGPGTRLTVL.

This clone was picked up one time. V usage is TRBV27 and J usage is TRBJ1-2, with a weak D call TRBD1 (6 bases). The length of the CDR3 is 14 residues. The germline V gene has CDR1 MNHEY and CDR2 SMNVEV (reference sequence). Trimming took off 5 bases at V and 4 bases at J, with 14 bases between the two ends. For the CDR3, the DNA is TGTGCCAGCAGTGGGTTGGACAGCTTCTATGGCTACACCTTC. It encodes CASSGLDSFYGYTF.

The chain has TRBV27 and TRBJ2-7, with a possible D match to TRBD1 (5 bases). The CDR3 has 14 amino acids. CDR1 and CDR2 from the germline V gene are MNHEY and SMNVEV (reference sequence). Trimming pared 4 bases from V and 10 bases from J, leaving 20 bases between. The CDR3 loop reads CASSSVRQGPPQYF. DNA of the CDR3: TGTGCCAGCAGTTCCGTCCGTCAGGGTCCCCCCCAGTACTTC.

J is TRBJ2-3 and V is TRBV18; 10 bases are shared with TRBD2. V was pared by 6 bases and J by 0 bases, with 18 bases of the junction left unmatched. Germline V gives CDR1 KGHSH, CDR2 LQKENI. There are 20 residues in the CDR3. Here the CDR3 reads CASSPPILRTSGKSTDTQYF. The CDR3 nucleotides read TGTGCCAGCTCGCCTCCGATCCTAAGGACTAGCGGAAAGAGCACAGATACGCAGTATTTT.

The V gene is TRBV28, the J gene TRBJ1-5, with D perhaps TRBD1 (6 bases). The CDR3 covers 15 residues. V was shortened by 5 bases and J by 0 bases, with 11 bases between the two germline ends. Germline loops: CDR1 MDHEN, CDR2 SYDVKM. This CDR3 is CASSLRGFSNQPQHF. The CDR3 nucleotides read TGTGCCAGCAGTCTCAGGGGCTTTAGCAATCAGCCCCAGCATTTT.

This clone was picked up a small number of times. The chain couples TRBV14 to TRBJ2-7; D remains ambiguous. Trimming left V 1 base short and J 4 bases short, with 11 bases between. There are 14 residues in the CDR3. Looked up from germline, CDR1 is SGHDN and CDR2 is FVKESK. The CDR3 bases are TGTGCCAGCAGCCAAGGGGCACAGACTTACGAGCAGTACTTC. Translated: CASSQGAQTYEQYF.

The chain is built from TRBV5-4 and TRBJ2-3; 8 positions match TRBD2. The CDR3 totals 18 residues. Germline CDR1 reads SGHNT; CDR2 reads YYREEE (reference sequence). J gave up 0 bases and V 0 bases, and 9 bases lay outside the gene matches. The CDR3 nucleotides read TGTGCCAGCAGCTTGGCCCTTCTAGCGGGTGGGAGCACAGATACGCAGTATTTT. Its protein product is CASSLALLAGGSTDTQYF.

The V and J genes are TRBV29-1 and TRBJ2-6; 11 bases match TRBD1. The V and J ends lost 5 bases and 4 bases, in that order; junction bases with no gene match: 10. Germline CDR1 reads SQVTM; CDR2 reads ANQGSEA. The CDR3 consists of 17 residues. The CDR3 DNA reads as TGCAGCGTTACGGACAGGGGGCCCAAGATGGGGGCCAACGTCCTGACTTTC. This gives the protein CSVTDRGPKMGANVLTF.

The chain has TRBV7-3 and TRBJ2-1, with TRBD2 identical over 10 bases. Trimming took 2 bases from V and 8 from J; bases not matched to a gene: 3. Germline lookup yields CDR1 SGHTA and CDR2 FQGTGA. The CDR3 has 14 residues. This CDR3 is CASSLGGTSDEQFF. The CDR3 bases are TGTGCCAGCAGCTTAGGGGGGACTAGCGATGAGCAGTTCTTC.

The rearrangement uses TRBV24-1 and TRBJ2-3, with 8 bases identical to TRBD2. The germline CDR1 and CDR2 sequences are KGHDR and SFDVKD. CDR3 length equals 14 residues. V lost 4 bases, J lost 6 bases, and 5 bases stayed unmatched. CDR3 loop: CATSDQGLVDTQYF. The CDR3 DNA follows: TGTGCCACCAGTGACCAGGGACTAGTGGATACGCAGTATTTT.

The rearrangement links TRBV5-6 to TRBJ2-7, with D tentatively TRBD2 (6 bases). Trimming took off 7 bases at V and 6 bases at J, with 14 bases between the two ends. In germline, CDR1 is SGHDT, CDR2 YYEEEE. The CDR3 runs 12 residues. The CDR3 DNA sequence: TGTGCCAGCCGCATCCAGGGAGGCGAGCAGTACTTC. Translating it yields CASRIQGGEQYF.

V is TRBV18 and J is TRBJ2-1, with 9 bases aligning to TRBD2. Germline-derived CDR1 and CDR2 are KGHSH and LQKENI. The CDR3 totals 14 residues. The junction had 7 bases not matched to a gene; V was cut back by 7 bases and J by 6 bases. In nucleotides, the CDR3 is TGTGCCAGCTTCGCGGGAGGGCCGGGCAATGAGCAGTTCTTC. Its translation is CASFAGGPGNEQFF.

The chain joins TRBV5-1 to TRBJ2-1; 9 bases are a match to TRBD2. V shed 4 bases and J 2 bases; nucleotides not matched to a gene: 4. Germline V CDR1 and CDR2: SGHRS, YFSETQ. CDR3 length: 15 residues. The CDR3 sequence: CASSPLAGPYNEQFF. As DNA, the CDR3 is TGCGCCAGCAGCCCACTAGCGGGCCCCTACAATGAGCAGTTCTTC.

Comments on this clone: The identical CDR3 is also encoded by other nucleotide sequences in the sample. The V and J genes are TRBV7-9 and TRBJ2-5; D unclear. Trimming left V 3 bases short and J 5 bases short, with 4 bases between. The CDR3 covers 11 residues. The germline CDR1 and CDR2 sequences are SEHNR and FQNEAQ (reference sequence). The CDR3 bases are TGTGCCAGCAGCTTTGGGGAGACCCAGTACTTC. It codes for CASSFGETQYF.

The chain has TRBV3-1 (or the pseudogene TRBV3-2) and TRBJ1-2; tentatively, D is TRBD1 (5 bases). V was cut by 0 bases and J by 7 bases, with 15 bases left in between. In germline, CDR1 is LGHDT, CDR2 YNNKEL (reference sequence). This CDR3 has 15 amino acids. Here the CDR3 reads CASSQESGALSGYTF. CDR3 sequence (DNA): TGTGCCAGCAGCCAAGAGAGCGGGGCTCTGAGTGGCTACACCTTC.

The V gene is TRBV7-9, the J gene TRBJ2-1, with 8 bases fitting TRBD2. The CDR3 is 15 amino acids. Losses at the gene ends were 6 bases for V and 0 bases for J; bases not matched to a gene: 4. The V gene's germline CDR1 is SEHNR and CDR2 FQNEAQ (reference sequence). The CDR3 DNA sequence: TGTGCCAGCAGGAGTAGCGGGATCTCCTACAATGAGCAGTTCTTC. Protein: CASRSSGISYNEQFF.

V is TRBV5-1 and J is TRBJ1-4; 7 nucleotides line up with TRBD1. V dropped 1 base and J dropped 7; count of bases not matched to a gene: 7. Germline V gene lookup returns CDR1 SGHRS and CDR2 YFSETQ. This CDR3 comprises 15 residues. CDR3 amino acids: CASSLPTGKGEKLFF. Here the CDR3 DNA reads TGCGCCAGCAGCTTGCCGACAGGGAAGGGTGAAAAACTGTTTTTT.

V gene TRBV28 combines with J gene TRBJ1-4, with 7 nucleotides matching TRBD1. The CDR3 sequence is 16 residues long. Germline values: CDR1 MDHEN, CDR2 SYDVKM. Trimming removed 1 base from V and 2 bases from J; junction bases left unmatched: 4. CDR3 in DNA: TGTGCCAGCAGTTTATTAGGGGGCTCGACTAATGAAAAACTGTTTTTT. This encodes CASSLLGGSTNEKLFF. The entire variable domain, with the rest obtained from reference TRBV28 and TRBJ1-4, is as follows: DVKVTQSSRYLVKRTGEKVFLECVQDMDHENMFWYRQDPGLGLRLIYFSYDVKMKEKGDIPEGYSVSREKKERFSLILESASTNQTSMYLCASSLLGGSTNEKLFFGSGTQLSVL.

This rearrangement joins TRBV29-1 to TRBJ2-3; no clear D gene. The V end lost 0 bases, the J end lost 1 base, and 11 bases lay between the germline ends. Germline V CDR1 and CDR2: SQVTM, ANQGSEA. The length of the CDR3 is 15 residues. CDR3 sequence: CSVEDQALGTDTQYF. The CDR3 nucleotides are TGCAGCGTTGAAGATCAAGCATTGGGCACAGATACGCAGTATTTT.

This clone was counted between two and nine times. This chain joins TRBV2 and TRBJ1-6, with 10 bases aligning to TRBD1. This CDR3 comprises 16 residues. Germline CDR1 and CDR2: SNHLY and FYNNEI. The ends lost 7 bases at V and 6 bases at J; junction bases unmatched: 9. The chain's CDR3 is CASMNSRTGGNSPLHF. For the CDR3, the DNA is TGTGCCAGCATGAACTCGCGGACAGGGGGTAATTCACCCCTCCACTTT.